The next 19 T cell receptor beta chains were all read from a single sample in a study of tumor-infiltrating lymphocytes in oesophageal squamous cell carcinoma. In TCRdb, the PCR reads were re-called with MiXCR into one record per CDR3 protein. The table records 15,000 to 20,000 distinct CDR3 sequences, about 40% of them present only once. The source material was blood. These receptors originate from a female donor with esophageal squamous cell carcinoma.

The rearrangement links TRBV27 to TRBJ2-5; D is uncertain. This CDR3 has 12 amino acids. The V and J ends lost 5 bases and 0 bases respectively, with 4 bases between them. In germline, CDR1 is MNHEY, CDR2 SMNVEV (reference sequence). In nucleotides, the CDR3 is TGTGCCAGCAGTAACGACCAAGAGACCCAGTACTTC. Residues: CASSNDQETQYF.

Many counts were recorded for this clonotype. The CDR3 region has the DNA TGCGCCAGCAGCCTCCAAGGACTAGCGGATTACGAGCAGTACTTC. It yields the protein CASSLQGLADYEQYF. The genes are TRBV5-1 and TRBJ2-7, with 10 bases identical to TRBD2. The CDR3 covers 15 residues. Germline V gene data show CDR1 as SGHRS and CDR2 as YFSETQ. Trimming took 4 bases from V and 4 from J; bases not matched to a gene: 8.

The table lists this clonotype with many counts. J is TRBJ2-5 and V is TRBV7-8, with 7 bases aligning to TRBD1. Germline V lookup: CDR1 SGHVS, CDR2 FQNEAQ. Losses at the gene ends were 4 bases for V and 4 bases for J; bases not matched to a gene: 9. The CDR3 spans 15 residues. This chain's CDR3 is CASSSQGWVRETQYF. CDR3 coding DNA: TGTGCCAGCAGCTCACAGGGGTGGGTCAGAGAGACCCAGTACTTC.

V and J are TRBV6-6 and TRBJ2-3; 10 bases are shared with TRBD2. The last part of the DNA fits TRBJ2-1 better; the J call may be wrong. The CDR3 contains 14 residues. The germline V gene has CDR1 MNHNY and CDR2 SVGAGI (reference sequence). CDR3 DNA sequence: TGTGCCAGCTCGTTTCTAGCGGGGGACAATGAGCAGTTCTTC. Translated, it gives CASSFLAGDNEQFF.

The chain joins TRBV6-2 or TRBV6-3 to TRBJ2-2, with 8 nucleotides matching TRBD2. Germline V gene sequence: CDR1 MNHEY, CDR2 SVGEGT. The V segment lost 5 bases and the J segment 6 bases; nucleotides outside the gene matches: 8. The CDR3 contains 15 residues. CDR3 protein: CASSPWTSKSGELFF. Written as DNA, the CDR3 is TGTGCCAGCAGTCCTTGGACTAGCAAATCCGGGGAGCTGTTTTTT.

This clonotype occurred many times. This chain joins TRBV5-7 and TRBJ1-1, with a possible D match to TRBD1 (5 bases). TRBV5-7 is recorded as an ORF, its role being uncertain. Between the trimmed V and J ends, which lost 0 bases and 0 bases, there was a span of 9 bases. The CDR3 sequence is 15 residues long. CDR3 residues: CASSLGGGMNTEAFF. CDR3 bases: TGTGCCAGCAGCTTGGGGGGGGGGATGAACACTGAAGCTTTCTTT.

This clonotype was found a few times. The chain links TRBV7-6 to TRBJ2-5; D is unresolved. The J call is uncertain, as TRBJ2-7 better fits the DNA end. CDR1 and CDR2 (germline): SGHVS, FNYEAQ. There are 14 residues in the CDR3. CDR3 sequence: CASSLVGSSYEQYF. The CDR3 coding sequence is TGTGCCAGCAGCTTAGTCGGCAGCTCCTACGAGCAGTACTTC.

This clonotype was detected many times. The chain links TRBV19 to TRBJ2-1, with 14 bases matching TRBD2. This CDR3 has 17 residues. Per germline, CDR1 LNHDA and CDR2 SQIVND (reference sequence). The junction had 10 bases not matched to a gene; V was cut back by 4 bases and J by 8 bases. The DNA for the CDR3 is TGTGCCAGTAGTACCGGGACTAGCGGGAGCCTTCACGATGAGCAGTTCTTC. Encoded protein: CASSTGTSGSLHDEQFF.

The CDR3 reads CASSGPGLAAYNEQFF. In DNA form, the CDR3 reads TGTGCCAGCAGTGGTCCCGGACTAGCAGCCTACAATGAGCAGTTCTTC. The V call is TRBV6-6, the J call TRBJ2-1, with TRBD2 identical over 8 bases. Unmatched junction bases numbered 8, after V lost 5 bases and J lost 2 bases. This CDR3 has 16 residues. The germline V gene encodes CDR1 MNHNY and CDR2 SVGAGI (reference sequence).

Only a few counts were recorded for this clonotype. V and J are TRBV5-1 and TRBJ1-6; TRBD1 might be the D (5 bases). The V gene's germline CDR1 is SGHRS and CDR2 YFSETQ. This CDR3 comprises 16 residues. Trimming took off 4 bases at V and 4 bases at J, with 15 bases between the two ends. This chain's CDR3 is CASSTRELSYNSPLHF. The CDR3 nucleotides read TGCGCCAGCAGCACCAGGGAGCTTTCGTATAATTCACCCCTCCACTTT.

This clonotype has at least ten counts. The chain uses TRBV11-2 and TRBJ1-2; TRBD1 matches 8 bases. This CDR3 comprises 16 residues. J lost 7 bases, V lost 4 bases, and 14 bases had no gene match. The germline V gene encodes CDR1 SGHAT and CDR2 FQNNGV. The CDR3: CASSSYRTGQRFGYTF. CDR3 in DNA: TGTGCCAGCAGCTCATACCGGACAGGGCAACGATTTGGCTACACCTTC.

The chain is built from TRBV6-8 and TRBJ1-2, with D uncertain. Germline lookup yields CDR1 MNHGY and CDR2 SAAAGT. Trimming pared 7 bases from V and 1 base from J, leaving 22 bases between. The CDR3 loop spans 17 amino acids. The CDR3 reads CASNRKGGFALNYGYTF. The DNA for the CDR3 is TGTGCCAGCAATCGGAAGGGAGGGTTTGCCCTTAACTATGGCTACACCTTC.

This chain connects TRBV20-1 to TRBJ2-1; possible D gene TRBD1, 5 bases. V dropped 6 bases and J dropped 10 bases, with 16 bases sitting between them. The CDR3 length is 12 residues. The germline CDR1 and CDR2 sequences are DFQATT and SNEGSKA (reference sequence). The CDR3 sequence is CSAEGASYEQFF. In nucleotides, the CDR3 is TGCAGTGCCGAAGGGGCATCCTACGAGCAGTTCTTC.

The CDR3 reads CASSPGTGTGNTGELFF. DNA of the CDR3: TGTGCCAGCAGCCCGGGGACCGGGACAGGGAACACCGGGGAGCTGTTTTTT. The gene calls are TRBV7-6 and TRBJ1-4; the match to TRBD1 covers 8 bases. The better agreement between TRBJ2-2 and the DNA end casts doubt on the J call. CDR1 and CDR2 (germline): SGHVS, FNYEAQ. This CDR3 is built from 17 residues.

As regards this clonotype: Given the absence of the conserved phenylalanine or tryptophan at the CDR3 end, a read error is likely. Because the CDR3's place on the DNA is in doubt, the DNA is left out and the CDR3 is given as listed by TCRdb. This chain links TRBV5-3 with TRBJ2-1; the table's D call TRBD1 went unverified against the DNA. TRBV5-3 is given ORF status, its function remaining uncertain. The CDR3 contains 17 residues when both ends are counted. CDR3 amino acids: CASSPYDRGTGGYTFGS.

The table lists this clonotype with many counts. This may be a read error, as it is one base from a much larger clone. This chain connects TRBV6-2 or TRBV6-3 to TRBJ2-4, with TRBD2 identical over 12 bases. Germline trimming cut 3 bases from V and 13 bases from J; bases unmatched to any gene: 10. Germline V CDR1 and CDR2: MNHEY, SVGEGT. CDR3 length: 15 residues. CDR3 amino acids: CASSYVTSGRNEQYF. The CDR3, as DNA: TGTGCCAGCAGTTATGTGACTAGCGGGAGAAATGAGCAGTACTTC.

This chain's CDR3 is CASSLGTPRTDTQYF. The CDR3 DNA reads TGTGCCAGCAGCTTAGGGACCCCCCGCACAGATACGCAGTATTTT. V gene TRBV7-2 combines with J gene TRBJ2-3; D unclear. The CDR3 length is 15 residues. Germline CDR1 and CDR2: SGHTA and FQGNSA. Trimming pared 1 base from V and 1 base from J, leaving 9 bases between.

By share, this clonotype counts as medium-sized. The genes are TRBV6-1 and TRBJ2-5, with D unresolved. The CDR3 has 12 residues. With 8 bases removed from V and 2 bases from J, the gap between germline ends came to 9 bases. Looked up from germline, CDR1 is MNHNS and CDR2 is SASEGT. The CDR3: CASSLIQETQYF. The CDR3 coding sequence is TGTGCCAGCTCCTTGATACAAGAGACCCAGTACTTC.

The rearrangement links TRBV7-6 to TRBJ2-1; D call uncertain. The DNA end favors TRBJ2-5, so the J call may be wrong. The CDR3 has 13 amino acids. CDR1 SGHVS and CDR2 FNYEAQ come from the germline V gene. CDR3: CASSLRQKETQYF. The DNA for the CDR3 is TGTGCCAGCAGCTTAAGGCAGAAAGAGACCCAGTACTTC.